The present T cell receptor beta chain was sequenced within a study of cytomegalovirus exposure and HLA in healthy donors. This clone was seen a handful of times. Antigen specificity is unknown. Overall study results and limits: Prediction of most subjects' HLA-A and HLA-B alleles by TCR beta sequences was reportedly accurate. A few V segments could not be told apart, such as TRBV6-2 and TRBV6-3, and were left out. Upon later analysis, TCR association rates were observed to vary by HLA locus, being highest for DRB1 and lowest for HLA-C. Near-uniform donor sequencing depth was presumed by presence/absence analyses.

This PCR relied on a set of 60 Vbeta primers and 13 Jbeta primers. The data were produced by immunoSEQ multiplex PCR, yet TCRdb's version contains in-frame clones alone and is incomplete. Among approximately 160,000 clones listed, around 72% were seen once. Germline V gene data show CDR1 as MNHNS and CDR2 as SASEGT. CDR3 size: 12 residues. Deletions cut 9 bases from V and 5 bases from J, with 13 bases between. The source of this sequence is a man over 45 in good health and CMV-seronegative. The chain is built from TRBV6-1 and TRBJ2-5; possible D gene TRBD1, 6 bases. Material: PBMCs. The CDR3 sequence is CASDGGRETQYF. For the CDR3, the DNA is TGTGCCAGTGATGGGGGCCGGGAGACCCAGTACTTC.